Presented here are 32 T cell receptor beta chains from one specimen sequenced in a study of cytomegalovirus exposure and HLA in healthy donors. This PCR relied on a set of 60 Vbeta primers and 13 Jbeta primers. This table comes from immunoSEQ multiplex PCR, and its TCRdb copy is limited to in-frame clones, with some not included. The repertoire holds under 200,000 clones, with around 76% as singletons. Sample: PBMCs. The receptors here all came from a man aged 55 to 70 in good health and CMV-seronegative.

The genes are TRBV6-5 and TRBJ1-1, with D possibly being TRBD1 (6 bases). The CDR3 loop spans 16 amino acids. Germline values: CDR1 MNHEY, CDR2 SVGAGI. Deletions cut 0 bases from V and 0 bases from J, with 11 bases between. The CDR3 sequence is CASSYSPQGMNTEAFF. The CDR3 nucleotides read TGTGCCAGCAGTTACTCCCCCCAGGGGATGAACACTGAAGCTTTCTTT.

A note on this clone: At one boundary the junction diverges from the germline segment, which might be a read error. The CDR3 DNA sequence: TGTGCCAGCAGCTTGGCCGGGGCCCGGGAGACCCAGCACTTC. Its protein product is CASSLAGARETQHF. The V and J genes are TRBV5-6 and TRBJ2-5; TRBD2 is a possible D gene (6 bases). The CDR3 totals 14 residues. Germline V gene data show CDR1 as SGHDT and CDR2 as YYEEEE.

The CDR3 DNA is TGTGCCTGGAGTTTCCAGTTCTATGGCTACACCTTC. Residues: CAWSFQFYGYTF. The V call is TRBV30, the J call TRBJ1-2; D is ambiguous. Trimming cost V 2 bases and J 4 bases, with 8 bases left between them. Germline-derived CDR1 and CDR2 are GTSNPN and SVGIG (reference sequence). This CDR3 region has 12 residues.

The chain employs TRBV19 and TRBJ2-7, with D possibly TRBD2 on 6 matching bases. This CDR3 contains 16 residues. In germline, CDR1 is LNHDA, CDR2 SQIVND (reference sequence). V was trimmed by 9 bases and J by 2 bases, leaving 23 bases between them. The CDR3 DNA sequence: TGTGCCAGAAATTCCCGGGAGTCTATTACTACCTACGAGCAGTACTTC. It encodes CARNSRESITTYEQYF.

This chain joins TRBV18 and TRBJ2-3; perhaps TRBD1 as D (5 bases). Germline CDR1 and CDR2: KGHSH and LQKENI. The V and J ends lost 0 bases and 6 bases respectively, with 10 bases between them. The CDR3 runs to 14 residues. The CDR3 DNA reads TGTGCCAGCTCACCACCCGCCAGGGCGGATACGCAGTATTTT. This gives the protein CASSPPARADTQYF.

With regard to this clone: Germline is not matched at one junction end, which may reflect a read error. Other DNA sequences in the sample encode the same CDR3. The rearrangement joins TRBV30 to TRBJ1-4; D is unclear. This CDR3 has 13 amino acids. Germline CDR1 GTSNPN, CDR2 SVGIG (reference sequence). The CDR3 sequence: CAWSSGVNEKLFF. The CDR3, as DNA: TGCGCCTGGAGTTCCGGGGTAAATGAAAAACTGTTTTTT.

J is TRBJ2-2 and V is TRBV27; 8 bases agree with TRBD1. CDR1 is MNHEY, CDR2 SMNVEV, per germline (reference sequence). This CDR3 comprises 16 residues. The junction had 9 bases not matched to a gene; V was cut back by 5 bases and J by 4 bases. CDR3 region: CASSQDRGLGTGELFF. CDR3 coding DNA: TGTGCCAGCAGTCAAGACAGGGGCCTCGGCACCGGGGAGCTGTTTTTT.

The chain carries TRBV5-1 and TRBJ2-5; 10 nucleotides match TRBD2. Trimming cost V 5 bases and J 5 bases; bases outside gene matches: 21. CDR3 size: 19 residues. Germline V gene lookup returns CDR1 SGHRS and CDR2 YFSETQ. CDR3 sequence reads: CASRTRAAQKREGRETQYF. CDR3 in DNA: TGCGCCAGCAGAACGCGGGCAGCTCAAAAGCGGGAGGGAAGGGAGACCCAGTACTTC.

The chain employs TRBV30 and TRBJ1-2; D perhaps matches TRBD1 (5 bases). Trimming shortened V by 1 base and J by 5 bases, and 14 bases separated the two germline ends. The CDR3 contains 14 residues. The germline CDR1 and CDR2 sequences are GTSNPN and SVGIG (reference sequence). CDR3 sequence (DNA): TGTGCCTGGAGTGCGACAGTCTGGGGATATGGCTACACCTTC. Its protein product is CAWSATVWGYGYTF.

A word on this clone: Relative to the germline gene, one junction end is altered; a read error may explain this. The V call is TRBV7-9, the J call TRBJ2-7; 10 bases are a match to TRBD2. The CDR3 loop spans 13 amino acids. CDR1 is SEHNR and CDR2 is FQNEAQ in the germline V gene (reference sequence). CDR3 coding DNA: TGTGCCAGCAGCTTATTGCTAGCGGGAGTGGTGAACTTC. It is translated as CASSLLLAGVVNF.

This chain joins TRBV28 and TRBJ2-4, with D unclear. This CDR3 comprises 13 residues. Deletions cut 6 bases from V and 0 bases from J, with 6 bases between. Germline V gene data show CDR1 as MDHEN and CDR2 as SYDVKM. The CDR3 spells CASRTLAKNIQYF. The CDR3 nucleotides are TGTGCCAGCAGGACATTAGCCAAAAACATTCAGTACTTC.

The V gene is TRBV2, the J gene TRBJ2-1; D is possibly TRBD2 (5 bases). This CDR3 contains 13 residues. V was pared by 4 bases and J by 6 bases, with 10 bases between. Germline V gene lookup returns CDR1 SNHLY and CDR2 FYNNEI. The CDR3 loop reads CASSATGINEQFF. In nucleotides, the CDR3 is TGTGCCAGCAGTGCGACGGGGATCAATGAGCAGTTCTTC. Looking up the rest from reference TRBV2 and TRBJ2-1 gives the full variable domain: EPEVTQTPSHQVTQMGQEVILRCVPISNHLYFYWYRQILGQKVEFLVSFYNNEISEKSEIFDDQFSVERPDGSNFTLKIRSTKLEDSAMYFCASSATGINEQFFGPGTRLTVL.

The CDR3 DNA is TGTGCCAGCAGTGACCCTAGCGGGAGCGGCGATGAGCAGTTCTTC. Protein product: CASSDPSGSGDEQFF. The chain employs TRBV25-1 and TRBJ2-1, with 10 bases that match TRBD2. J gave up 8 bases and V 3 bases, and 7 bases lay outside the gene matches. The length of the CDR3 is 15 residues. Germline CDR1 MGHDK, CDR2 SYGVNS.

The chain employs TRBV6-1 and TRBJ2-5; TRBD2 agrees at 8 bases. The CDR3 is 15 residues long. J gave up 0 bases and V 5 bases, and 5 bases lay outside the gene matches. Germline V lookup: CDR1 MNHNS, CDR2 SASEGT. CDR3 coding DNA: TGTGCCAGCAGTATGGGCGGGGGGTACCAAGAGACCCAGTACTTC. Translating gives CASSMGGGYQETQYF.

This clone was detected a few times. At one end the junction does not follow the germline gene, possibly because of a read error. The V call is TRBV7-9, the J call TRBJ2-7, with D unclear. The CDR3 has 12 residues. From germline, CDR1 is SEHNR and CDR2 FQNEAQ (reference sequence). The CDR3 is CSSSLSIYEQYF. The CDR3 region has the DNA TGTTCCAGCAGCTTGAGCATCTACGAGCAGTACTTC.

V is TRBV5-4 and J is TRBJ2-7, with D possibly matching TRBD2 (5 bases). Germline assignment: CDR1 SGHNT and CDR2 YYREEE (reference sequence). The CDR3 length is 13 residues. Trimming took off 3 bases at V and 5 bases at J, with 12 bases between the two ends. CDR3 bases: TGTGCCAGCAGCTCGATAACTAGTGACGAGCAGTACTTC. Amino acid sequence: CASSSITSDEQYF.

About this clone: The identical CDR3 is also encoded by other nucleotide sequences in the sample. The V call is TRBV6-5, the J call TRBJ2-3; weak D call: TRBD2 (6 bases). The V and J ends lost 2 bases and 1 base respectively, with 7 bases between them. The CDR3 runs to 14 residues. The germline V gene encodes CDR1 MNHEY and CDR2 SVGAGI. The CDR3 loop reads CASSYGGGTDTQYF. CDR3 DNA sequence: TGTGCCAGCAGTTACGGCGGGGGCACAGATACGCAGTATTTT.

The gene calls are TRBV5-4 and TRBJ1-5; weak D call: TRBD1 (5 bases). The ends were cut back, 0 bases at V and 5 bases at J, with 12 bases in the middle. CDR3 size: 15 residues. The germline CDR1 and CDR2 sequences are SGHNT and YYREEE (reference sequence). This chain's CDR3 is CASSLGGTGDQPQHF. The CDR3 DNA is TGTGCCAGCAGCTTGGGAGGGACGGGAGATCAGCCCCAGCATTTT.

V gene TRBV2 combines with J gene TRBJ2-1; no clear D. Per the germline V gene, CDR1 is SNHLY and CDR2 is FYNNEI. The CDR3 is 14 residues long. Trimming removed 0 bases from V and 3 bases from J, with 6 bases in between. CDR3 in amino acids: CASSEAEYYNEQFF. The CDR3 nucleotides read TGTGCCAGCAGTGAAGCGGAGTACTACAATGAGCAGTTCTTC.

V gene TRBV5-1 combines with J gene TRBJ2-2, with 8 bases that match TRBD1. V lost 4 bases, J lost 1 base, and 3 bases stayed unmatched. CDR3 length: 15 amino acids. The germline gives CDR1 SGHRS, CDR2 YFSETQ. The CDR3 loop reads CASSPGQGNTGELFF. CDR3 DNA: TGCGCCAGCAGCCCAGGACAGGGGAACACCGGGGAGCTGTTTTTT.

This clone occurred a few times. The gene calls are TRBV6-5 and TRBJ1-4, with a tentative D call TRBD1 (6 bases). The CDR3 contains 16 residues. Germline V gene sequence: CDR1 MNHEY, CDR2 SVGAGI. Deletions cut 4 bases from V and 0 bases from J, with 12 bases between. The CDR3 DNA is TGTGCCAGCAGTTTTACAGGGACCTCAACTAATGAAAAACTGTTTTTT. Protein sequence: CASSFTGTSTNEKLFF.

The genes are TRBV5-6 and TRBJ2-2, with D possibly being TRBD1 (6 bases). V shed 7 bases and J shed 4 bases, with 11 bases lying between them. The CDR3 runs to 13 residues. CDR1 is SGHDT and CDR2 is YYEEEE in the germline V gene. The CDR3 reads CASPKGGTGELFF. The CDR3 DNA follows: TGTGCCAGCCCGAAAGGGGGCACCGGGGAGCTGTTTTTT. Complete variable domain (other parts from reference TRBV5-6 and TRBJ2-2): DAGVTQSPTHLIKTRGQQVTLRCSPKSGHDTVSWYQQALGQGPQFIFQYYEEEERQRGNFPDRFSGHQFPNYSSELNVNALLLGDSALYLCASPKGGTGELFFGEGSRLTVL.

The chain links TRBV27 to TRBJ2-2; D remains ambiguous. Germline V CDR1 and CDR2: MNHEY, SMNVEV (reference sequence). The germline V and J ends were trimmed by 7 bases and 7 bases, with 10 bases remaining between them. CDR3 size: 12 residues. CDR3 in DNA: TGTGCCAGCACCCCTGTTAGCGGGGAGCTGTTTTTT. This translates into CASTPVSGELFF.

The chain joins TRBV7-9 to TRBJ1-5; 7 bases match TRBD1. Germline V gene data show CDR1 as SEHNR and CDR2 as FQNEAQ (reference sequence). V lost 5 bases and J lost 2; bases outside the gene matches: 6. The CDR3 consists of 15 residues. The CDR3 spells CASSPPGGGNQPQHF. DNA for the CDR3: TGTGCCAGCAGCCCTCCAGGGGGTGGCAATCAGCCCCAGCATTTT. Combining the CDR3 with reference TRBV7-9 and TRBJ1-5 gives the whole variable domain DTGVSQNPRHKITKRGQNVTFRCDPISEHNRLYWYRQTLGQGPEFLTYFQNEAQLEKSRLLSDRFSAERPKGSFSTLEIQRTEQGDSAMYLCASSPPGGGNQPQHFGDGTRLSIL.

The chain has TRBV19 and TRBJ2-7; TRBD1 aligns across 10 bases. V shed 5 bases and J 3 bases; nucleotides not matched to a gene: 4. Germline values: CDR1 LNHDA, CDR2 SQIVND (reference sequence). This CDR3 contains 14 residues. The CDR3 nucleotides are TGTGCCAGTAGTGTCGGGACAGGGGTCTACGAGCAGTACTTC. This gives the protein CASSVGTGVYEQYF.

This rearrangement joins TRBV4-3 to TRBJ2-2; 10 bases are a match to TRBD2. Trimming removed 0 bases from V and 11 bases from J; junction bases left unmatched: 12. The CDR3 totals 17 residues. Germline values: CDR1 LGHNA, CDR2 YSLEER. The CDR3 spells CASSQDLPSGSVRELFF. CDR3 bases: TGCGCCAGCAGCCAAGATCTGCCTAGCGGGAGTGTCCGCGAGCTGTTTTTT.

The chain combines TRBV7-8 with TRBJ2-5, with 11 bases lining up with TRBD2. Germline-derived CDR1 and CDR2 are SGHVS and FQNEAQ. Losses at the gene ends were 3 bases for V and 5 bases for J; bases not matched to a gene: 8. The length of the CDR3 is 16 residues. The CDR3, as DNA: TGTGCCAGCAGCTTGAGTAGCGGGAGGGCCGGGGAGACCCAGTACTTC. Translated: CASSLSSGRAGETQYF.

The chain has TRBV28 and TRBJ2-4, with 7 bases lining up with TRBD2. The V gene end was trimmed by 10 bases and the J gene end by 0 bases; junction bases not matched to a gene: 6. Germline V gene sequence: CDR1 MDHEN, CDR2 SYDVKM. The CDR3 sequence is 14 residues long. The DNA of the CDR3 is TGTGCCACCCGAAGCGGGGTAGCCAAAAACATTCAGTACTTC. Residues: CATRSGVAKNIQYF.

A few counts support this clone. The V call is TRBV30, the J call TRBJ1-5; 7 bases agree with TRBD1. Germline CDR1 and CDR2: GTSNPN and SVGIG (reference sequence). The junction had 9 bases not matched to a gene; V was cut back by 0 bases and J by 4 bases. The CDR3 loop spans 16 amino acids. This CDR3 reads CAWSVTTGAINQPQHF. The CDR3 DNA reads as TGTGCCTGGAGTGTAACAACAGGGGCAATAAATCAGCCCCAGCATTTT.

The chain carries TRBV9 and TRBJ1-5; D is perhaps TRBD1 (6 bases). The germline V and J ends were trimmed by 0 bases and 3 bases, with 10 bases remaining between them. This CDR3 comprises 15 residues. Germline V CDR1 and CDR2: SGDLS, YYNGEE. The CDR3 nucleotides are TGTGCCAGCAGCGTAGCGCCAGGGGCCAATCAGCCCCAGCATTTT. As protein: CASSVAPGANQPQHF.

The rearrangement joins TRBV9 to TRBJ2-5; weak D call: TRBD1 (7 bases). There are 14 residues in the CDR3. The V end lost 7 bases, the J end lost 7 bases, and 20 bases lay between the germline ends. Germline assignment: CDR1 SGDLS and CDR2 YYNGEE. The CDR3 sequence is CASERGQGEATQYF. The CDR3 coding sequence is TGTGCCAGCGAAAGAGGGCAGGGGGAGGCGACCCAGTACTTC.

This clone was seen more than once but under ten times. The J gene is TRBJ2-3, the V gene TRBV6-4, with 10 bases matching TRBD2. V trimming: 5 bases; J trimming: 3 bases; junction bases outside the gene matches: 2. CDR1 MRHNA and CDR2 SNTAGT come from the germline V gene. This CDR3 comprises 14 residues. The CDR3 sequence is CASSPSGSTDTQYF. Here the CDR3 DNA reads TGTGCCAGCAGTCCTAGCGGGAGTACAGATACGCAGTATTTT.